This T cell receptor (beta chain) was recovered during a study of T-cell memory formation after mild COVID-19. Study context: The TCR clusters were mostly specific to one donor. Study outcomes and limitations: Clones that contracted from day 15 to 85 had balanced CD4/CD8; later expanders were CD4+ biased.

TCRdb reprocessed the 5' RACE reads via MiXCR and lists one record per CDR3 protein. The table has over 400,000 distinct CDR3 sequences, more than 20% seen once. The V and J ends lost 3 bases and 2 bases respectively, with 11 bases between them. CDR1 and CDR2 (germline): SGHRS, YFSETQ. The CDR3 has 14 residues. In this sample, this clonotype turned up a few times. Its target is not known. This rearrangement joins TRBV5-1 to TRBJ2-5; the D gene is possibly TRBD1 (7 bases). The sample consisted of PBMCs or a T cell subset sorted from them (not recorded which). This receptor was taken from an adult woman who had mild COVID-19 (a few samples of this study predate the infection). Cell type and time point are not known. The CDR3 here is CASSSEGQQETQYF. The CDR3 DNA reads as TGCGCCAGCAGCTCGGAGGGACAGCAAGAGACCCAGTACTTC.